Listed below are T cell receptor beta chains from one sample, sequenced in a study of technical replicates of blood from a handful of donors. Assay used: immunoSEQ multiplex PCR; TCRdb lists only in-frame clones, some missing. Of 55,000 to 80,000 clones in the sample, approximately 97% are singletons; the top ten hold 0.21%. The sequenced sample was T cells isolated from PBMCs. The receptors originated from a human donor in good health. Both conserved end residues are part of each CDR3. The order of the fields is clone size, V gene, D gene, J gene, CDR3 DNA, CDR3 protein. A D gene is named only where the DNA matches it firmly. Clone sizes are given selectively: once, few, many, or a class where the clone is expanded.

>NA|TRBV10-2|TRBD1|TRBJ1-4
TGCGCCAGCAACCCAACCTATGGGACAGGGACTGAAAAACTGTTTTTT
CASNPTYGTGTEKLFF
>once|TRBV27|NA|TRBJ1-5
TGTGCCAGCAGTTTGGGCAACAATCAGCCCCAGCATTTT
CASSLGNNQPQHF
>NA|TRBV10-1|NA|TRBJ2-3
TGCGCCAGCAGTGACAGGTTGGATGATACGCAGTATTTT
CASSDRLDDTQYF
>NA|TRBV19|NA|TRBJ2-6
TGTGCCAGTAGTCTAAGCGGTGCGAGCTCTGGGGCCAACGTCCTGACTTTC
CASSLSGASSGANVLTF
>NA|TRBV2|NA|TRBJ2-1
TGTGCCAGCAGTGACCGCCGTAGCTCCTACAATGAGCAGTTCTTC
CASSDRRSSYNEQFF
>NA|TRBV4-1|NA|TRBJ1-5
TGCGCCAGCAGCCAAGACCCCCGTCGGAGGTGGGATCAGCCCCAGCATTTT
CASSQDPRRRWDQPQHF
>NA|TRBV7-6|NA|TRBJ1-1
TGTGCCAGCAGCTCGGAGGGTGGTGGGAACACTGAAGCTTTCTTT
CASSSEGGGNTEAFF
>NA|TRBV7-2|NA|TRBJ1-5
TGTGCCAGCGGAGGCAGTATAGCTAGCAATCAGCCCCAGCATTTT
CASGGSIASNQPQHF
>NA|TRBV10-1|NA|TRBJ1-2
TGCGCCAGCAGTGAGTCGAGTATGACAGTACCCCTCGGCTACACCTTC
CASSESSMTVPLGYTF
>NA|TRBV28|NA|TRBJ2-5
TGTGCCAGCAGTTTGTATCAAGAGACCCAGTACTTC
CASSLYQETQYF
>NA|TRBV4-1|TRBD2|TRBJ2-7
TGCGCCAGCAGCCACCCGCCCGGGACTAGGTCCTACGAGCAGTACTTC
CASSHPPGTRSYEQYF
>NA|TRBV5-4|NA|TRBJ2-3
TGTGCCAGCAGCCAAGCTCCAGATACGCAGTATTTT
CASSQAPDTQYF
>NA|TRBV25-1|NA|TRBJ1-6
TGTGCCAGCAGTGAAGTGGGCGTATTTGCACCCCTCCACTTT
CASSEVGVFAPLHF
>NA|TRBV10-2|NA|TRBJ1-2
TGCGCCAGCAGTGAGATCCGGGATGGCTACACCTTC
CASSEIRDGYTF
>NA|TRBV4-1|TRBD1|TRBJ1-2
TGCGCCAGCAGCCAACCCATACGACAGGGGGCGATGAGGGGCTACACCTTC
CASSQPIRQGAMRGYTF
>NA|TRBV28|NA|TRBJ1-2
TGTGCCAGCAGCATTAGGACAGCAGAGAACTATGGCTACACCTTC
CASSIRTAENYGYTF
>NA|TRBV6-6|NA|TRBJ2-3
TGTGCCAGCAGCCAGAGCGGACCAGCCACAGATACGCAGTATTTT
CASSQSGPATDTQYF